One T cell receptor beta chain is described in this entry. Antigen: not known. With 60 Vbeta and 13 Jbeta primers, the PCR was carried out. Method: immunoSEQ multiplex PCR; TCRdb's copy keeps in-frame clones and lacks some. The sample holds 150,000 to 200,000 clones, roughly 80% seen once. CDR3 length: 16 residues. Trimming took 0 bases from V and 10 from J, leaving 22 bases between them. Per the germline V gene, CDR1 is SGHRS and CDR2 is YFSETQ. These data come from a study of cytomegalovirus exposure and HLA in healthy donors. General study results and limits: The authors enumerated 164 TCR beta chains as linked to cytomegalovirus. Sequencing had likely introduced a cluster of highly shared sequence variants as an artifact.

J is TRBJ1-1 and V is TRBV5-1; D is possibly TRBD1 (5 bases). What was sequenced was PBMCs. This receptor was identified in a woman aged 25-40 years in good health and CMV-seropositive. CDR3 DNA sequence: TGCGCCAGCAGCTTGGAGCACTTTTGGGGCCCTAGGGGAGCTTTCTTT. Translating it yields CASSLEHFWGPRGAFF. Combining the CDR3 with reference TRBV5-1 and TRBJ1-1 gives the whole variable domain KAGVTQTPRYLIKTRGQQVTLSCSPISGHRSVSWYQQTPGQGLQFLFEYFSETQRNKGNFPGRFSGRQFSNSRSEMNVSTLELGDSALYLCASSLEHFWGPRGAFFGQGTRLTVV.